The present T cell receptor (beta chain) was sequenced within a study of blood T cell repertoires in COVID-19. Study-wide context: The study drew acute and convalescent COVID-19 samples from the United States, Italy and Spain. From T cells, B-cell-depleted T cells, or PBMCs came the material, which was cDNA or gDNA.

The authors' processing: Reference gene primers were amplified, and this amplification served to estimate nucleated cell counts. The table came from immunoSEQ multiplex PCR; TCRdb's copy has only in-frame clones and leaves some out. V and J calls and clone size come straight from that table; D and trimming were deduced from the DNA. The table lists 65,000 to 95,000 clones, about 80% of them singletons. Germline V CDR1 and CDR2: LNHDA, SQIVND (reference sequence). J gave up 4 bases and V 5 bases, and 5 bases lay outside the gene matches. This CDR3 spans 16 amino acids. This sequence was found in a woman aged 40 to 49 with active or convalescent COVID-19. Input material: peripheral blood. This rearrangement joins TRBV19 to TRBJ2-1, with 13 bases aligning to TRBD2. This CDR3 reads CASSLLTSGGYNEQFF. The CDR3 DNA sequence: TGTGCCAGTAGTCTCCTGACTAGCGGGGGGTACAATGAGCAGTTCTTC.